The next 7 T cell receptor beta chains were all read from a single sample in a study of blood T cell repertoires in COVID-19. Some clones are missing from TCRdb's copy, which holds only in-frame ones; the method was immunoSEQ multiplex PCR. Of approximately 150,000 clones listed, approximately 80% are singletons. The sample consisted of peripheral blood. These TCRs come from a man aged 50-59 years with acute or convalescent COVID-19.

This clone was found once. This chain connects TRBV27 to TRBJ2-2; the D is unclear. CDR3 length: 13 amino acids. The V and J ends lost 5 bases and 2 bases respectively, with 6 bases between them. Germline values: CDR1 MNHEY, CDR2 SMNVEV (reference sequence). This CDR3 reads CASSPRNTGELFF. The DNA for the CDR3 is TGTGCCAGCAGTCCCAGAAACACCGGGGAGCTGTTTTTT.

The V and J genes are TRBV10-1 and TRBJ2-1; D possibly corresponds to TRBD2 (6 bases). The CDR3 has 16 residues. CDR1 and CDR2 from the germline V gene are WNHNN and SYGVQD (reference sequence). The ends were cut back, 2 bases at V and 6 bases at J, with 17 bases in the middle. The CDR3 DNA is TGCGCCAGCAGTGAGGACGGGGGACTCAACCTCAATGAGCAGTTCTTC. Encoded protein: CASSEDGGLNLNEQFF.

V usage is TRBV19 and J usage is TRBJ1-4; TRBD1 matches 8 bases. The V gene end was trimmed by 5 bases and the J gene end by 5 bases; junction bases not matched to a gene: 4. The CDR3 is 14 amino acids. Germline CDR1 LNHDA, CDR2 SQIVND (reference sequence). CDR3 nucleotide sequence: TGTGCCAGTAGTGCCGACAGGGGAAATGAAAAACTGTTTTTT. It encodes CASSADRGNEKLFF. Full variable domain (missing parts from reference TRBV19 and TRBJ1-4): DGGITQSPKYLFRKEGQNVTLSCEQNLNHDAMYWYRQDPGQGLRLIYYSQIVNDFQKGDIAEGYSVSREKKESFPLTVTSAQKNPTAFYLCASSADRGNEKLFFGSGTQLSVL.

The V and J genes are TRBV10-3 and TRBJ2-4; perhaps TRBD1 as D (5 bases). V was clipped by 0 bases and J by 0 bases, with 12 bases between them. The CDR3 loop spans 17 amino acids. CDR1 and CDR2 from the germline V gene are ENHRY and SYGVKD. The CDR3 is CAISESGAGLAKNIQYF. For the CDR3, the DNA is TGTGCCATCAGTGAGTCTGGGGCAGGGCTAGCCAAAAACATTCAGTACTTC.

The rearrangement joins TRBV7-2 to TRBJ2-1; 15 nucleotides match TRBD2. Germline V CDR1 and CDR2: SGHTA, FQGNSA. CDR3 length: 16 residues. J lost 8 bases, V lost 5 bases, and 7 bases had no gene match. The CDR3 is CASSPLGLAGGDEQFF. The CDR3 coding sequence is TGTGCCAGCAGCCCCCTCGGACTAGCGGGGGGGGATGAGCAGTTCTTC.

V is TRBV28 and J is TRBJ1-2, with D unresolved. The CDR3 runs to 14 residues. With 2 bases removed from V and 5 bases from J, the gap between germline ends came to 12 bases. Germline loops: CDR1 MDHEN, CDR2 SYDVKM. CDR3 sequence: CASSLGSGRYGYTF. CDR3 sequence (DNA): TGTGCCAGCAGTTTAGGGTCGGGGAGGTATGGCTACACCTTC.

The chain recombines TRBV5-1 with TRBJ1-1; 7 nucleotides match TRBD1. Germline-derived CDR1 and CDR2 are SGHRS and YFSETQ. CDR3 length: 15 residues. J lost 1 base, V lost 4 bases, and 7 bases had no gene match. The CDR3 region is CASSVSGTENTEAFF. The CDR3 coding sequence is TGCGCCAGCAGCGTCTCCGGGACAGAGAACACTGAAGCTTTCTTT. The whole variable domain, remainder taken from reference TRBV5-1 and TRBJ1-1, is KAGVTQTPRYLIKTRGQQVTLSCSPISGHRSVSWYQQTPGQGLQFLFEYFSETQRNKGNFPGRFSGRQFSNSRSEMNVSTLELGDSALYLCASSVSGTENTEAFFGQGTRLTVV.